This entry concerns a single TCR beta chain. The clone's antigen remains unknown. It has no much larger one-base neighbor in the sample; base qualities were not kept. The CDR3 starts with the cysteine, ends with the phenylalanine, and has 16 residues. Kept here is only the CDR3 DNA, which spans 48 bases and is read in frame from base 1. From the germline V gene, CDR1 is SGDLS and CDR2 is YYNGEE. V is trimmed back by 4 bases and J by 4 bases, and the junction contains 10 bases that no gene match accounts for. This sample stems from a study of blood T cell repertoires in COVID-19 (dated by TCRdb to the early 2020s). About the investigation overall: Samples from collaborators originated in the United States, Italy and Spain and spanned both the acute and convalescent phases of COVID-19. The repertoires were released in a freely available public database intended as a resource for research on the immune response to SARS-CoV-2. Where available, HLA class I and class II types were obtained from metadata supplied by the sample provider rather than from assay-based typing. The material from the prospective study consisted of cDNA or gDNA derived from T cells, B-cell-depleted T cells, or PBMCs. Sample metadata almost always included a de-identified subject ID, COVID-19 status, age in years and sex. Samples came from the ongoing ImmuneRACE study (first 160 participants) plus 1,254 subjects from 6 global collaborators. Deeply sampled blood TCRbeta repertoires from subjects exposed to, actively infected with, or recovered from COVID-19 were included in the dataset. What the work shows at the level of the full study, not this receptor alone: Clinical and demographic metadata were provided uncurated, with the amount varying by source and participant.

TCRbeta CDR3 regions were amplified from genomic DNA using the immunoSEQ Assay, a bias-controlled multiplex PCR. From the authors' description of their analysis: Nucleated cell counts per sample were estimated from amplification of reference gene primers within the assay. Sequence reads were collapsed and filtered to measure the absolute abundance of every unique TCRbeta CDR3 rearrangement. Productive Simpson clonality was computed per sample as the square root of Simpson's diversity index over productive rearrangements. Held by TCRdb, this immuneACCESS table contains in-frame sequences only and omits some clones. Under half of the omission traces to an unresolved V gene where checked; the cause of the rest is unknown. That table furnishes V, J and clone size, whereas the DNA furnished D and trimming. The sample records about 170,000 clones, about 88% of which are singletons. The ten top clones hold around 6.5% of the sample.

The collaborating institutions used their own protocols to collect whole blood in K2EDTA tubes. Collaborator samples were shipped for TCRbeta analysis as frozen whole blood, isolated PBMCs, or DNA extracted from either sample type. The source material was peripheral blood. The V and J segments used are TRBV9 and TRBJ2-3, with TRBD2 identical over 9 junction bases. The receptor comes from an elderly woman in a cohort sampled during active or convalescent COVID-19. The DNA reads TGTGCCAGCAGCCCCCGGTGGATAGCGGGGGCAGATACGCAGTATTTT. Its translation reads: CASSPRWIAGADTQYF. The CDR3, completed at both ends by the reference TRBV9 and TRBJ2-3 genes, gives the full variable domain DSGVTQTPKHLITATGQRVTLRCSPRSGDLSVYWYQQSLDQGLQFLIQYYNGEERAKGNILERFSAQQFPDLHSELNLSSLELGDSALYFCASSPRWIAGADTQYFGPGTRLTVL.